The next 20 T cell receptor beta chains were all read from a single sample in a study of blood T cell repertoires in COVID-19. This table comes from immunoSEQ multiplex PCR, and its TCRdb copy is limited to in-frame clones, with some not included. The data hold about 420,000 clones, with 70% to 90% observed a single time. The sample taken for sequencing was peripheral blood. These receptors all stem from a young man with COVID-19, enrolled during active disease.

This rearrangement joins TRBV14 to TRBJ2-1, with 9 bases identical to TRBD2. This CDR3 region has 17 residues. Germline-derived CDR1 and CDR2 are SGHDN and FVKESK. The V gene end was trimmed by 0 bases and the J gene end by 5 bases; junction bases not matched to a gene: 8. CDR3 region: CASSQESQAGGNNEQFF. The CDR3 nucleotides are TGTGCCAGCAGCCAAGAGAGTCAAGCGGGAGGCAACAATGAGCAGTTCTTC. The full variable domain, completed using reference TRBV14 and TRBJ2-1, is EAGVTQFPSHSVIEKGQTVTLRCDPISGHDNLYWYRRVMGKEIKFLLHFVKESKQDESGMPNNRFLAERTGGTYSTLKVQPAELEDSGVYFCASSQESQAGGNNEQFFGPGTRLTVL.

CDR3 in amino acids: CASSPLGEVYGYTF. CDR3 DNA: TGTGCCAGCAGTCCCTTGGGGGAGGTCTATGGCTACACCTTC. V usage is TRBV27 and J usage is TRBJ1-2; tentatively, D is TRBD1 (5 bases). The CDR3 has 14 amino acids. V was clipped by 5 bases and J by 4 bases, with 14 bases between them. From germline, CDR1 is MNHEY and CDR2 SMNVEV (reference sequence).

V usage is TRBV19 and J usage is TRBJ1-5, with TRBD1 as a possible D gene (6 bases). The V gene's germline CDR1 is LNHDA and CDR2 SQIVND (reference sequence). V shed 3 bases and J shed 0 bases, with 18 bases lying between them. This CDR3 is built from 18 residues. The chain's CDR3 is CASSIARGSLTSNQPQHF. CDR3 bases: TGTGCCAGTAGTATCGCCAGGGGTTCCCTTACTAGCAATCAGCCCCAGCATTTT.

The chain recombines TRBV4-2 with TRBJ2-1; D is possibly TRBD2 (7 bases). Trimming stripped 7 bases from V and 8 bases from J, with 15 bases between. Germline loops: CDR1 LGHNA, CDR2 YNFKEQ. The CDR3 runs to 13 residues. The CDR3 region is CASKRGGVDEQFF. The CDR3 coding sequence is TGTGCCAGCAAGAGAGGGGGGGTGGATGAGCAGTTCTTC.

This chain links TRBV5-4 with TRBJ2-2; the D is unclear. Germline assignment: CDR1 SGHNT and CDR2 YYREEE (reference sequence). The length of the CDR3 is 15 residues. V was trimmed by 0 bases and J by 6 bases, leaving 12 bases between them. DNA of the CDR3: TGTGCCAGCAGCTTGGAAAGCCACCACGCCGGGGAGCTGTTTTTT. As protein: CASSLESHHAGELFF.

This clone appeared once. The V gene is TRBV4-1, the J gene TRBJ2-7; tentative D call: TRBD2 (6 bases). The CDR3 contains 16 residues. With 1 base removed from V and 2 bases from J, the gap between germline ends came to 15 bases. Germline V lookup: CDR1 MGHRA, CDR2 YSYEKL. CDR3 protein: CASSQGVLRDPYEQYF. The CDR3, as DNA: TGCGCCAGCAGCCAAGGGGTTTTGCGGGACCCCTACGAGCAGTACTTC.

The count of this clone is one. The chain is built from TRBV5-1 and TRBJ2-3, with 7 nucleotides matching TRBD1. V was pared by 0 bases and J by 7 bases, with 8 bases of the junction left unmatched. Germline V lookup: CDR1 SGHRS, CDR2 YFSETQ. The CDR3 is 15 amino acids. CDR3 bases: TGCGCCAGCAGCTTGGCTGTCTCGGGACAGAATACGCAGTATTTT. Translation: CASSLAVSGQNTQYF.

The genes are TRBV5-1 and TRBJ1-1; possibly TRBD1 for D (6 bases). Trimming took off 2 bases at V and 2 bases at J, with 13 bases between the two ends. CDR3 length: 15 amino acids. Germline values: CDR1 SGHRS, CDR2 YFSETQ. The DNA of the CDR3 is TGCGCCAGCAGCTTTTGGTTGGGGGCAAACACTGAAGCTTTCTTT. Amino acid sequence: CASSFWLGANTEAFF. Drawing the rest from reference TRBV5-1 and TRBJ1-1, the complete variable domain is KAGVTQTPRYLIKTRGQQVTLSCSPISGHRSVSWYQQTPGQGLQFLFEYFSETQRNKGNFPGRFSGRQFSNSRSEMNVSTLELGDSALYLCASSFWLGANTEAFFGQGTRLTVV.

This chain links TRBV3-1 (or the pseudogene TRBV3-2) with TRBJ1-3; weak D call: TRBD1 (5 bases). Germline CDR1 reads LGHDT; CDR2 reads YNNKEL (reference sequence). The CDR3 length is 13 residues. Trimming removed 6 bases at V and 4 bases at J, with 10 bases between. The CDR3 DNA reads as TGTGCCAGCAGACGGGGGTCCGGAAACACCATATATTTT. Its translation: CASRRGSGNTIYF.

This clone was counted only a few times. The chain carries TRBV10-1 and TRBJ1-6; the match to TRBD1 covers 8 bases. The V and J ends lost 2 bases and 11 bases, in that order; junction bases with no gene match: 5. Germline loops: CDR1 WNHNN, CDR2 SYGVQD (reference sequence). The CDR3 runs 14 residues. The CDR3 nucleotides are TGCGCCAGCAGTGAGAGGTCACAGGGGGCACCCCTCCACTTT. It translates to CASSERSQGAPLHF.

V gene TRBV7-9 combines with J gene TRBJ2-3; a weak D match, TRBD2 (6 bases). The germline CDR1 and CDR2 sequences are SEHNR and FQNEAQ (reference sequence). The CDR3 runs to 15 residues. Trimming removed 3 bases at V and 2 bases at J, with 12 bases between. CDR3 coding DNA: TGTGCCAGCAGCTTGGGACTTCCAGCCACAGATACGCAGTATTTT. Encoded protein: CASSLGLPATDTQYF.

This clone was found once. The rearrangement links TRBV4-1 to TRBJ2-1; 10 bases are shared with TRBD2. From germline, CDR1 is MGHRA and CDR2 YSYEKL. The CDR3 is 18 residues long. V lost 4 bases, J lost 6 bases, and 15 bases stayed unmatched. The CDR3 DNA follows: TGCGCCAGCAGCCCCATGGGGCTAGCGGGAGATTTCGGCAATGAGCAGTTCTTC. As protein: CASSPMGLAGDFGNEQFF.

CDR3 DNA sequence: TGTGCCAGCAGTCCCTCCCTTGGGACTAGCTACGAGCAGTACTTC. Protein sequence: CASSPSLGTSYEQYF. V usage is TRBV7-9 and J usage is TRBJ2-7; 8 bases are a match to TRBD2. Looked up from germline, CDR1 is SEHNR and CDR2 is FQNEAQ (reference sequence). The V gene end was trimmed by 6 bases and the J gene end by 3 bases; junction bases not matched to a gene: 10. This CDR3 has 15 residues.

In its sample, this clone was seen a few times. The rearrangement joins TRBV24-1 to TRBJ2-7; the D gene is possibly TRBD1 (6 bases). Germline values: CDR1 KGHDR, CDR2 SFDVKD. V was pared by 2 bases and J by 12 bases, with 16 bases between. This CDR3 region has 13 residues. The chain's CDR3 is CATSDSTRGQPYF. CDR3 bases: TGTGCCACCAGTGATTCTACACGGGGACAACCGTACTTC.

The rearrangement uses TRBV7-8 and TRBJ1-4, with D possibly being TRBD1 (5 bases). Germline V gene data show CDR1 as SGHVS and CDR2 as FQNEAQ. The CDR3 has 15 residues. The V end was cut by 4 bases, the J end by 3 bases, with 12 bases between. CDR3 DNA sequence: TGTGCCAGCAGCTACGGGTGGGGGGCTAATGAAAAACTGTTTTTT. It translates to CASSYGWGANEKLFF.

V is TRBV2 and J is TRBJ2-1; 7 bases are shared with TRBD2. This CDR3 comprises 14 residues. Germline CDR1 reads SNHLY; CDR2 reads FYNNEI. Losses at the gene ends were 7 bases for V and 6 bases for J; bases not matched to a gene: 9. The CDR3, as DNA: TGTGCCAGCATTTGGACTAGTGGGTCCAATGAGCAGTTCTTC. The encoded protein is CASIWTSGSNEQFF. Full variable domain (remainder filled in from reference TRBV2 and TRBJ2-1): EPEVTQTPSHQVTQMGQEVILRCVPISNHLYFYWYRQILGQKVEFLVSFYNNEISEKSEIFDDQFSVERPDGSNFTLKIRSTKLEDSAMYFCASIWTSGSNEQFFGPGTRLTVL.

The chain couples TRBV7-3 to TRBJ2-1; 13 positions agree with TRBD2. This CDR3 has 15 amino acids. In germline, CDR1 is SGHTA, CDR2 FQGTGA. V gave up 5 bases and J gave up 6 bases; unmatched junction bases: 4. The CDR3 protein is CASSPWTSGSNEQFF. As DNA, the CDR3 is TGTGCCAGCAGCCCTTGGACTAGCGGGAGCAATGAGCAGTTCTTC.

Comment on this clone: This specimen includes other DNA sequences encoding the same CDR3. The chain couples TRBV10-1 to TRBJ2-1; a weak D match, TRBD2 (5 bases). Germline V gene sequence: CDR1 WNHNN, CDR2 SYGVQD (reference sequence). V dropped 2 bases and J dropped 6 bases, with 5 bases sitting between them. The CDR3 consists of 12 residues. Here the CDR3 DNA reads TGCGCCAGCAGTGAGGGGAGCAATGAGCAGTTCTTC. It is translated as CASSEGSNEQFF.

V gene TRBV4-1 combines with J gene TRBJ2-7, with unresolved D. V lost 6 bases, J lost 1 base, and 13 bases lay in between. Germline CDR1 is MGHRA and CDR2 is YSYEKL. The CDR3 spans 14 residues. CDR3 sequence: CASSRSYISYEQYF. Written as DNA, the CDR3 is TGCGCCAGCAGTCGCAGTTACATTTCCTACGAGCAGTACTTC.

The gene calls are TRBV2 and TRBJ1-5; 12 nucleotides match TRBD1. This CDR3 region has 15 residues. The V and J ends lost 8 bases and 7 bases, in that order; junction bases with no gene match: 9. The V gene's germline CDR1 is SNHLY and CDR2 FYNNEI. CDR3 amino acids: CASATGTGGGQPQHF. The CDR3 coding sequence is TGTGCCAGCGCCACCGGGACAGGGGGCGGACAGCCCCAGCATTTT.